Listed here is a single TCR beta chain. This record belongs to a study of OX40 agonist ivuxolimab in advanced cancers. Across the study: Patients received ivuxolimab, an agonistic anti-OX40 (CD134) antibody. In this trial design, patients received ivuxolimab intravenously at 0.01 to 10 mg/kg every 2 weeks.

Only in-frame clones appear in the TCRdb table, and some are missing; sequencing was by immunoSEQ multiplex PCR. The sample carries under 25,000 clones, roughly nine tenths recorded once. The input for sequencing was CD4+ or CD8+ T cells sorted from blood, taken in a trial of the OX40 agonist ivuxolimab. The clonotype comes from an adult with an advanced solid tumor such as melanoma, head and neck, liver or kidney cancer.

CDR3 in DNA: TGTGCCAGCAGTTACTCGGGGAGGGGGACCGCCACTGAAGCTTTCTTT. It encodes CASSYSGRGTATEAFF. The genes are TRBV6-6 and TRBJ1-1; D may be TRBD1 (6 bases). The germline V gene encodes CDR1 MNHNY and CDR2 SVGAGI (reference sequence). There are 16 residues in the CDR3. Trimming shortened V by 0 bases and J by 4 bases, and 15 bases separated the two germline ends.